A selection of T cell receptor beta chains follows, all from one sample in a study of blood T cell repertoires in COVID-19. Profiled with immunoSEQ multiplex PCR; TCRdb holds only in-frame clones, not every one. The sample contains some 220,000 clones, approximately 80% of which appear only once. Sequenced sample: peripheral blood. The source of these receptors is a woman aged 55 to 70 who had recovered from COVID-19. Both conserved end residues are part of each CDR3. The D gene is left open where the match is weak. Size is stated for part of the rows, as once, few or many counts, or as a class when the clone is expanded.

j_gene | abundance | v_gene | d_gene | CDR3aa | CDR3nt
TRBJ2-5 | once | TRBV29-1 | . | CSGGGMGEETQYF | TGCAGCGGCGGGGGCATGGGGGAAGAGACCCAGTACTTC
TRBJ1-4 | . | TRBV7-9 | . | CASSYETFWEKLFF | TGTGCCAGCAGCTACGAGACATTTTGGGAAAAACTGTTTTTT
TRBJ1-4 | . | TRBV4-2 | . | CASSHPGGRSEKLFF | TGTGCCAGCAGCCATCCGGGAGGGCGGAGTGAAAAACTGTTTTTT
TRBJ2-2 | . | TRBV29-1 | . | CSVDMQVGGELFF | TGCAGCGTTGATATGCAGGTGGGCGGGGAGCTGTTTTTT
TRBJ2-7 | . | TRBV27 | . | CASSLDGGYEQYF | TGTGCCAGCAGCCTTGATGGGGGGTACGAGCAGTACTTC
TRBJ1-1 | . | TRBV19 | TRBD1 | CASLNRGNTEAFF | TGTGCCAGTCTCAACAGGGGGAACACTGAAGCTTTCTTT
TRBJ1-3 | . | TRBV7-8 | TRBD1 | CASSLAGTGSGNTIYF | TGTGCCAGCAGCTTAGCAGGGACAGGCTCTGGAAACACCATATATTTT
TRBJ1-4 | . | TRBV5-1 | . | CASSPNPQIPNEKLFF | TGCGCCAGCAGCCCGAACCCACAGATCCCGAATGAAAAACTGTTTTTT
TRBJ2-1 | once | TRBV6-6 | . | CASSARQSSYNEQFF | TGTGCCAGCAGTGCCCGACAGAGCTCCTACAATGAGCAGTTCTTC
TRBJ2-3 | . | TRBV4-2 | TRBD2 | CASSQPGGGAGDTQYF | TGTGCCAGCAGCCAACCTGGCGGGGGGGCGGGAGATACGCAGTATTTT
TRBJ1-1 | many | TRBV15 | . | CATSTTGSEAFF | TGTGCCACCAGCACCACAGGGAGCGAAGCTTTCTTT
TRBJ2-3 | . | TRBV5-1 | . | CASSLGGFTRYTDTQYF | TGCGCCAGCAGCTTGGGAGGGTTTACCAGATACACAGATACGCAGTATTTT
TRBJ2-1 | once | TRBV4-3 | TRBD2 | CASSQGRQRGGYNEQFF | TGCGCCAGCAGCCAAGGCAGGCAGCGGGGGGGTTACAATGAGCAGTTCTTC